The present T cell receptor (beta chain) was sequenced within a study of PD-L1 blockade in urothelial cancer. Broader study findings: Below-median pretreatment blood TCR clonality was a predictor of better survival.

Germline CDR1 is MNHNY and CDR2 is SVGAGI (reference sequence). V was pared by 7 bases and J by 6 bases, with 13 bases between. This CDR3 spans 12 amino acids. The time point denotes: peripheral blood 6 weeks after treatment start. Profiled with immunoSEQ multiplex PCR; TCRdb holds only in-frame clones, not every one. The sample has around 46,000 clones, about 88% seen once. With regard to this clone: What it binds is unknown.

J is TRBJ2-7 and V is TRBV6-6; D might be TRBD2 (5 bases). The material sequenced was PBMCs, taken around atezolizumab (anti-PD-L1) treatment. The clonotype was recovered from a man in his sixties with urothelial cancer. CDR3 protein: CASMASTREQYF. In DNA, the CDR3 is TGTGCCAGCATGGCTAGCACCCGCGAGCAGTACTTC.